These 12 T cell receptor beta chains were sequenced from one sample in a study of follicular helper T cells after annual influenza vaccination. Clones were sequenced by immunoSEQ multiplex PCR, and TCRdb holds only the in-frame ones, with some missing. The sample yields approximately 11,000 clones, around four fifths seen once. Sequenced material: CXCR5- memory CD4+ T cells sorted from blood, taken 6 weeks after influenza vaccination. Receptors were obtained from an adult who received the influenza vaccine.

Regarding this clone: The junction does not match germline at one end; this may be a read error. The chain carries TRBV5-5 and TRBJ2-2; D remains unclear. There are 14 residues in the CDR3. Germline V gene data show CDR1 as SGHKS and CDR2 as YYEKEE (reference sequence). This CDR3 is CASSLQWNPGELFF. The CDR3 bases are TGTGCCAGCAGCTTGCAGTGGAACCCCGGGGAGCTGTTTTTT.

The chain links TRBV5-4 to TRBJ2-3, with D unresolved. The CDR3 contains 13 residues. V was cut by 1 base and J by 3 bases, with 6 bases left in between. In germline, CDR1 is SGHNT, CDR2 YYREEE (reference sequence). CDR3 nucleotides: TGTGCCAGCAGCTTGCGCGGTACAGATACGCAGTATTTT. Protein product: CASSLRGTDTQYF.

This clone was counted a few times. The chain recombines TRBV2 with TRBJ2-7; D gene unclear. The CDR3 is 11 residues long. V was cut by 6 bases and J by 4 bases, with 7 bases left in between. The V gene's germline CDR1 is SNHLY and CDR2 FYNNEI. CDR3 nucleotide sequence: TGTGCCAGCAGCGCCACATACGAGCAGTACTTC. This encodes CASSATYEQYF.

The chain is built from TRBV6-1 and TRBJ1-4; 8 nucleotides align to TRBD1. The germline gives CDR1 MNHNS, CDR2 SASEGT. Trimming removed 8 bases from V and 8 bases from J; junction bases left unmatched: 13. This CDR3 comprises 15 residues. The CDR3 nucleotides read TGTGCCAGCGAATGGGAGACAGGGGCAGGAGAAAAACTGTTTTTT. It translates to CASEWETGAGEKLFF.

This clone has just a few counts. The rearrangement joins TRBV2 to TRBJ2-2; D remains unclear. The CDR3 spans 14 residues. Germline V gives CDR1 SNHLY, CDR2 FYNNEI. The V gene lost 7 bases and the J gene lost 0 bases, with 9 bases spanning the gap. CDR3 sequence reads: CASKETPNTGELFF. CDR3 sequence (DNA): TGTGCCAGCAAAGAGACCCCGAACACCGGGGAGCTGTTTTTT.

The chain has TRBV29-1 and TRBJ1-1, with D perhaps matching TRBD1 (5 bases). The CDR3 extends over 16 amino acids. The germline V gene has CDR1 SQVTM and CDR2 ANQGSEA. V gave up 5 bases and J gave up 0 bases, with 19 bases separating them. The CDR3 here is CSVSGSAGRMNTEAFF. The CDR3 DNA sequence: TGCAGCGTTTCGGGGTCGGCAGGGAGGATGAACACTGAAGCTTTCTTT.

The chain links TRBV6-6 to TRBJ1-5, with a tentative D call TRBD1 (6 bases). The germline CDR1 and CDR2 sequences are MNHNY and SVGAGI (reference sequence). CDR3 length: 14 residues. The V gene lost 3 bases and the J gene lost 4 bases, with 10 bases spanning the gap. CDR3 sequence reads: CASSYRGGNQPQHF. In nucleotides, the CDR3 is TGTGCCAGCAGTTATAGAGGGGGAAATCAGCCCCAGCATTTT.

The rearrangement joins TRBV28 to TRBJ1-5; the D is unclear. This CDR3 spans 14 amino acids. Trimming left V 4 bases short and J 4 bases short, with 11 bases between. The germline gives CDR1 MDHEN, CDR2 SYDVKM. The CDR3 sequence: CASSSPPENQPQHF. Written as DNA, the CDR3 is TGTGCCAGCAGTTCCCCCCCAGAAAATCAGCCCCAGCATTTT.

This CDR3 reads CASGPKRPPKPGEAAFF. The CDR3 DNA is TGTGCTAGTGGTCCCAAACGTCCGCCCAAACCGGGAGAGGCAGCTTTCTTT. The V call is TRBV12-5, the J call TRBJ1-1; D gene uncertain. Germline V gives CDR1 LGHNT, CDR2 FRNRAP. The CDR3 runs to 17 residues. The V and J ends lost 5 bases and 10 bases respectively, with 29 bases between them.

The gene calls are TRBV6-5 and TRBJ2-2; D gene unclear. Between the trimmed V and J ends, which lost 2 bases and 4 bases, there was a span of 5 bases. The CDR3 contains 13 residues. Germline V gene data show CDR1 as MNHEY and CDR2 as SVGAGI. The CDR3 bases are TGTGCCAGCAGTTACGGTACCACCGGGGAGCTGTTTTTT. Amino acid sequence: CASSYGTTGELFF.

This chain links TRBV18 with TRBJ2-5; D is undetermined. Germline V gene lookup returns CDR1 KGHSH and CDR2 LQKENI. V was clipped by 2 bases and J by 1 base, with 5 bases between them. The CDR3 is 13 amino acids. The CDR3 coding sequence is TGTGCCAGCTCACCAATGTCCCAAGAGACCCAGTACTTC. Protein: CASSPMSQETQYF. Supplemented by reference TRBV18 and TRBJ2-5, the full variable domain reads NAGVMQNPRHLVRRRGQEARLRCSPMKGHSHVYWYRQLPEEGLKFMVYLQKENIIDESGMPKERFSAEFPKEGPSILRIQQVVRGDSAAYFCASSPMSQETQYFGPGTRLLVL.

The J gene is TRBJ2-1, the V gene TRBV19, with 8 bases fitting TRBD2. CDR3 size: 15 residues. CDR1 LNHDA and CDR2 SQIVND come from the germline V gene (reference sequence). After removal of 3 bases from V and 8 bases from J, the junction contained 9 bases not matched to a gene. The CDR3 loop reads CASSMVRGGLDEQFF. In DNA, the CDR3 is TGTGCCAGTAGTATGGTTCGCGGGGGGCTCGATGAGCAGTTCTTC. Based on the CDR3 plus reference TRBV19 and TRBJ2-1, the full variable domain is DGGITQSPKYLFRKEGQNVTLSCEQNLNHDAMYWYRQDPGQGLRLIYYSQIVNDFQKGDIAEGYSVSREKKESFPLTVTSAQKNPTAFYLCASSMVRGGLDEQFFGPGTRLTVL.